The rows below give T cell receptor beta chains drawn from one sample of a study of blood T cell repertoires in COVID-19. Method: immunoSEQ multiplex PCR; TCRdb's copy keeps in-frame clones and lacks some. The sample gives approximately 50,000 clones, approximately 87% of which show up once; roughly 12% is in the top ten. Sequencing was done on a sample of peripheral blood. Receptors were obtained from a human donor in a cohort sampled during active COVID-19. The CDR3 runs from the conserved cysteine through the conserved F or W. D genes are given only for firm matches. Size is stated for part of the rows, as once, few or many counts, or as a class when the clone is expanded.

cdr3_nt,cdr3_aa,j_call,v_call,clone_size,d_call
TGTGCCAGCAGACGCGGACAGAGCTATGGCTACACCTTC,CASRRGQSYGYTF,TRBJ1-2,TRBV28,few,.
TGCGCCAGCAGCCAAGAGAGGCTCAGCCCTGGAAACACCATATATTTT,CASSQERLSPGNTIYF,TRBJ1-3,TRBV4-3,.,.
TGTGCCAGCAGCTTAGTTTCAGGACTTGAAGCTTTCTTT,CASSLVSGLEAFF,TRBJ1-1,TRBV11-2,.,.
TGTGCCAGCAGCTTAGGTACAGGTACCTACGAGCAGTACTTC,CASSLGTGTYEQYF,TRBJ2-7,TRBV7-2,.,.
TGTGCCAGCAGCCAGAGTTGGGGCTACACCTTC,CASSQSWGYTF,TRBJ1-2,TRBV3-1/TRBV3-2,.,.
TGTGCCAGCAGCCGTTTGGTGTCGGGACAGGGGGCGCTGAGGACTGAAGCTTTCTTT,CASSRLVSGQGALRTEAFF,TRBJ1-1,TRBV6-2/TRBV6-3,.,TRBD1
TGTGCCAGTAGTATTCGAGACTACGGCTCACCCCTCCACTTT,CASSIRDYGSPLHF,TRBJ1-6,TRBV19,.,.
TGTGCCAGCAGCCGTGAGGGAGGGTATAGCAATCAGCCCCAGCATTTT,CASSREGGYSNQPQHF,TRBJ1-5,TRBV7-8,.,.
TGTGCCATCAGTGAGCCAACGGGACAGCCTAATTACTACGAGCAGTACTTC,CAISEPTGQPNYYEQYF,TRBJ2-7,TRBV10-3,once,TRBD1
TGTGCCAGCTCACCACCGGGGCAGGGACTTACTAAGTACTTC,CASSPPGQGLTKYF,TRBJ2-7,TRBV18,.,.
TGTGCCAGCAGCCGTGCCAACACGGAGACCCAGTACTTC,CASSRANTETQYF,TRBJ2-5,TRBV7-2,.,.
TGTGCCAGCAGCTCAGACAGGGTATGGAGCCTGAACACCATATATTTT,CASSSDRVWSLNTIYF,TRBJ1-3,TRBV5-6,.,TRBD1
TGTGCCAGTAGTATCGACAGGGGGCTACGACGGGATAGCAATCAGCCCCAGCATTTT,CASSIDRGLRRDSNQPQHF,TRBJ1-5,TRBV19,.,TRBD1
TGTGCCAGCAGCGGGGAGGGGGGGCTCGGCGAGCAGTACTTC,CASSGEGGLGEQYF,TRBJ2-7,TRBV5-6,.,.
TGTGCCAGCAGTTCTGCTGGCGGGAGCCCCTACGAGCAGTACTTC,CASSSAGGSPYEQYF,TRBJ2-7,TRBV2,.,TRBD2
TGTGCCAGCTCACCCGCCCGGGTTTTGAACACTGAAGCTTTCTTT,CASSPARVLNTEAFF,TRBJ1-1,TRBV18,.,.
TGTGCCAGCAGCTTAGGTTCGGCGGCAGGGGACCACTATGGCTACACCTTC,CASSLGSAAGDHYGYTF,TRBJ1-2,TRBV7-3,.,.
TGTGCCACCCGGGACAGCGTTATTAATGAAAAACTGTTTTTT,CATRDSVINEKLFF,TRBJ1-4,TRBV15,.,TRBD1
TGTGCCAGCAGCTTAGCGGAGATGGGGGGAAGGGGCTACACCTTC,CASSLAEMGGRGYTF,TRBJ1-2,TRBV7-2,.,.
TGTGCCAGCAGTGAATATCCCCAGAAGGGGTCTGGTTCACCCCTCCACTTT,CASSEYPQKGSGSPLHF,TRBJ1-6,TRBV25-1,.,.
TGTGCCAGCAGTTACCTGGGAGGAGGCTACACCTTC,CASSYLGGGYTF,TRBJ1-2,TRBV6-5,.,.
TGTGCCAGCAGCTCCCCCGGGACAGCCTACGAGCAGTACTTC,CASSSPGTAYEQYF,TRBJ2-7,TRBV9,.,TRBD1
TGTGCCAGCAGCCGACGGGGACTAGCGGGGTCTGGGGCCAACGTCCTGACTTTC,CASSRRGLAGSGANVLTF,TRBJ2-6,TRBV7-9,.,TRBD2
TGCGCCAGCAGCCAAGATTTAAACACCCCGGAGACCCAGTACTTC,CASSQDLNTPETQYF,TRBJ2-5,TRBV4-3,.,.
TGTGCCAGCAGCTTAGAGAGGAGCACTGAAGCTTTCTTT,CASSLERSTEAFF,TRBJ1-1,TRBV11-3,few,.
TGTGCCAGCAGTGAAAGCGAAAAACTGTTTTTT,CASSESEKLFF,TRBJ1-4,TRBV2,.,.
TGCGCCAGCAGCTTACCTGGGACAGGGAAGCGATCACCCCTCCACTTT,CASSLPGTGKRSPLHF,TRBJ1-6,TRBV5-1,.,TRBD1
TGTGCCAGCAGTTTATCGGGGAACACTGAAGCTTTCTTT,CASSLSGNTEAFF,TRBJ1-1,TRBV12-3/TRBV12-4,.,.
TGTGCCAGCAGCTCCGCGGGGGGGCGGACCTACGAGCAGTACTTC,CASSSAGGRTYEQYF,TRBJ2-7,TRBV7-2,.,TRBD2
TGTGCCAGCAGCAAGACTAGCTCTGGTGAGCAGTTCTTC,CASSKTSSGEQFF,TRBJ2-1,TRBV11-3,.,TRBD2
TGTGCCAGCAGGGCCCCGGAGGTATATGGAAACACCATATATTTT,CASRAPEVYGNTIYF,TRBJ1-3,TRBV28,.,.
TGTGCCAGCACCCCCAATAACTATGGCTACACCTTC,CASTPNNYGYTF,TRBJ1-2,TRBV28,.,.
TGTGCCAGCATCATGGACAGGGTCTATGGCTACACCTTC,CASIMDRVYGYTF,TRBJ1-2,TRBV2,.,TRBD1
TGTGCCAGTAGTCCTAGCGGGAAAGAGACCCAGTACTTC,CASSPSGKETQYF,TRBJ2-5,TRBV19,.,TRBD2
TGTGCCAGCAGTATGACAGGGAACTATGGCTACACCTTC,CASSMTGNYGYTF,TRBJ1-2,TRBV27,.,TRBD1
TGTGCCAGCAGACAATCAGGAAACACCATATATTTT,CASRQSGNTIYF,TRBJ1-3,TRBV11-2,.,.
TGCGCCAGCAGCCAAGTTTACAGGGGATCTGGAAACACCATATATTTT,CASSQVYRGSGNTIYF,TRBJ1-3,TRBV4-3,.,TRBD1
TGTGCCAGCAGCCATGAGATCGGGTTTCACTATGGCTACACCTTC,CASSHEIGFHYGYTF,TRBJ1-2,TRBV4-2,.,.
TGTGCCAGTAGTGGAGGGGGCGAAGATCGGAGAGCTTTCTTT,CASSGGGEDRRAFF,TRBJ1-1,TRBV19,.,TRBD1
TGTGCCTGGAGTGCCGGAGGATTAGGGCCCCAGCATTTT,CAWSAGGLGPQHF,TRBJ1-5,TRBV30,.,.
TGTGCCAGGAATAGGGGGAACACTGAAGCTTTCTTT,CARNRGNTEAFF,TRBJ1-1,TRBV3-1/TRBV3-2,.,.
TGTGCCAGCGGTTGGGAGTCGGGTTCCTATGGCTACACCTTC,CASGWESGSYGYTF,TRBJ1-2,TRBV6-5,once,.
TGTGCCAGCAGTTTTGGTCGGAACTATGGCTACACCTTC,CASSFGRNYGYTF,TRBJ1-2,TRBV28,.,.
TGTGCCATCAGTGAAGGTGACAACTCTGGAAACACCATATATTTT,CAISEGDNSGNTIYF,TRBJ1-3,TRBV10-3,.,.
TGTGCCAGCAGTGACGGACAGGCCTACGAGCAGTACTTC,CASSDGQAYEQYF,TRBJ2-7,TRBV2,.,TRBD1
TGTGCCAGCAGCCCTCTAGCGGGGGGATCGCCCTCTGGGGCCAACGTCCTGACTTTC,CASSPLAGGSPSGANVLTF,TRBJ2-6,TRBV4-2,.,TRBD2
TGTGCCAGCAGTTACAACAGGGATCAGCCCCAGCATTTT,CASSYNRDQPQHF,TRBJ1-5,TRBV6-2/TRBV6-3,.,.
TGTGCCAGCAGCAGGGGGACGGAGAACACTGAAGCTTTCTTT,CASSRGTENTEAFF,TRBJ1-1,TRBV7-2,.,.
TGTGCCAGCAGCTTCCCGGACATTTACTACTATGGCTACACCTTC,CASSFPDIYYYGYTF,TRBJ1-2,TRBV7-2,.,.
TGTGCCAGCAGCGCAAAACCGGGACAGGTACGGTCTGGGGCCAACGTCCTGACTTTC,CASSAKPGQVRSGANVLTF,TRBJ2-6,TRBV7-9,once,TRBD1
TGCGCCAGCAGCTTCGAACTCTTCGAGACCCAGTACTTC,CASSFELFETQYF,TRBJ2-5,TRBV4-3,.,.
TGCGCCAGCAGCGACCGGGACAGATTCCCTCGCCACCCCTACGAGCAGTACTTC,CASSDRDRFPRHPYEQYF,TRBJ2-7,TRBV10-1,.,TRBD1
TGTGCCAGCAGCTCTCTCCCCAGGGAAATTTCCTACGAGCAGTACTTC,CASSSLPREISYEQYF,TRBJ2-7,TRBV7-6,.,.
TGTGCCAGCAGCTCCCCCTCGGGACAGGGCAAACTGTTTTTT,CASSSPSGQGKLFF,TRBJ1-4,TRBV7-2,.,TRBD1